This T cell receptor beta chain is from a study of PD-1 blockade in classical Hodgkin lymphoma. Relapse was seen in all patients after autologous stem cell transplantation, and brentuximab vedotin exposure was variable. The CDR3 totals 14 residues. Per the germline V gene, CDR1 is MNHEY and CDR2 is SMNVEV (reference sequence). Trimming took 8 bases from V and 3 from J; bases not matched to a gene: 8. Remarks on this clone: Antigen: not known.

General study points: Compared with baseline, CD4+ but not CD8+ TCR diversity had risen significantly by C4D1. The study found complete responders had baseline diversity similar to newly diagnosed patients. Relapsed/refractory patients reportedly had lower baseline diversity than newly diagnosed patients.

The assay was immunoSEQ multiplex PCR, and TCRdb's table has in-frame clones only and misses some. Here the sample spans approximately 20,000 clones, 60% to 85% being singletons. Sample: peripheral blood mononuclear cells (PBMCs), taken before the second cycle of nivolumab. This receptor was taken from a human donor with classical Hodgkin lymphoma. The V and J genes are TRBV27 and TRBJ2-3; 7 bases fit TRBD1. The CDR3 region has the DNA TGTGCCAGCCCAAACGGACAGGAAACAGATACGCAGTATTTT. This sequence encodes CASPNGQETDTQYF.